These T cell receptor beta chains were read from a single sample in a study of response to subunit inactivated influenza vaccine. One entry per CDR3 protein results from TCRdb running MiXCR on the RT-PCR reads. The sample includes roughly 570,000 distinct CDR3 sequences, 12% to 15% seen only once; the top ten take more than 9.5%. Specimen: PBMCs from blood, collected less than 13 days after vaccination. These receptors all stem from a man aged 50-60 years who received an inactivated influenza vaccine. Each CDR3 is given with its conserved first and last residue. A D gene is named only where the DNA matches it firmly. The size field is filled for only some rows; it gives once, few, many or a size class.

>.|few|TRBJ2-1|TRBV20-1
TGCAGTGCTAGAAGGAGCTCCTACAATGAGCAGTTCTTC
CSARRSSYNEQFF
>.|.|TRBJ2-7|TRBV10-1
TGCGCCAGCAGTGAGGTATTCCGACCCTACGAGCAGTACTTC
CASSEVFRPYEQYF
>.|few|TRBJ1-1|TRBV4-2
TGTGCCAGCAGCCCGGACCGACAGAACACTGAAGCTTTCTTT
CASSPDRQNTEAFF
>.|.|TRBJ2-5|TRBV19
TGTGCCAGTAGTATTTCCGGCAACCGGTACTTC
CASSISGNRYF
>.|.|TRBJ2-2|TRBV6-2/TRBV6-3
TGTGCCAGCAGTTTACGGGGGAAGGTCCGGGCGGGGAACACCGGGGAGCTGTTTTTT
CASSLRGKVRAGNTGELFF
>TRBD2|.|TRBJ2-3|TRBV5-1
TGCGCCAGCAGCCCGGGAGGACCCTCAGATACGCAGTATTTT
CASSPGGPSDTQYF
>.|many|TRBJ2-3|TRBV14
TGTGCCAGCAGCCAAGATATGGCAGCAAACACAGATACGCAGTATTTT
CASSQDMAANTDTQYF
>.|few|TRBJ2-3|TRBV24-1
TGTGCCACCAGTGATCCATATGTACCCCACCAGAAAGGGGGATATGATACGCAGTATTTT
CATSDPYVPHQKGGYDTQYF
>TRBD1|few|TRBJ1-1|TRBV20-1
TGCAGTGCTAGAGATAAGGGTCACAGGACAGGGTTTCTCGGGCTAAGCACTGAAGCTTTCTTT
CSARDKGHRTGFLGLSTEAFF
>.|.|TRBJ1-1|TRBV4-3
TGCGCCAGCAGCCAAGATTGGGTAGGCACTGAAGCTTTCTTT
CASSQDWVGTEAFF
>.|.|TRBJ2-7|TRBV30
TGTGCCTGGGAGCGGGCCTACGAGCAGTACTTC
CAWERAYEQYF
>.|.|TRBJ1-3|TRBV3-1
TGTGCCAGCAGCCAAGATTCGACAGCCCTTTCTGGAAACACCATATATTTT
CASSQDSTALSGNTIYF
>.|.|TRBJ2-2|TRBV12-3/TRBV12-4
TGTGCCAGCAGTCTCAACTGGGCCGGGGAGCTGTTTTTT
CASSLNWAGELFF
>.|few|TRBJ1-5|TRBV6-1
TGTGCCAGCACCAGAGGGGGGCAAAATCAGCCCCAGCATTTT
CASTRGGQNQPQHF
>.|.|TRBJ2-1|TRBV7-3
TGTGCCAGCAGCCGTACGGCGAGACGGGTTACTTCCCGGCTAGGGAATGAGCAGTTCTTC
CASSRTARRVTSRLGNEQFF
>.|.|TRBJ1-1|TRBV19
TGTGCCAGTAGTATCAGTGGCAGGAGGAAAATGAACACTGAAGCTTTCTTT
CASSISGRRKMNTEAFF
>.|.|TRBJ1-4|TRBV28
TGTGCCAGCAGTCCCAACGGAGCTAATAATGAAAAACTGTTTTTT
CASSPNGANNEKLFF
>.|many|TRBJ2-1|TRBV12-3/TRBV12-4
TGTGCCAGCAGTCAGAGCAATGAGCAGTTCTTC
CASSQSNEQFF
>.|.|TRBJ2-7|TRBV2
TGTGCCAGCAGTGCCCAGGGCCTCTACGAGCAGTACTTC
CASSAQGLYEQYF
>TRBD1|.|TRBJ2-5|TRBV4-2
TGTGCCAGCACCCCACATAGGGACAGGGCACAGACCCAGTACTTC
CASTPHRDRAQTQYF